The 21 T cell receptor beta chains in this list originate from one sample, sequenced in a study of cytomegalovirus exposure and HLA in healthy donors. Generated by immunoSEQ multiplex PCR, the TCRdb table keeps only in-frame clones and is missing some. The top ten clones hold about 1.9% of a sample with about 120,000 clones, roughly 90% of them seen once. The sequencing sample was made of PBMCs. The receptors originated from a young woman in good health and CMV-seronegative.

The chain combines TRBV28 with TRBJ2-2; a possible D gene is TRBD2 (6 bases). V was trimmed by 7 bases and J by 0 bases, leaving 18 bases between them. From germline, CDR1 is MDHEN and CDR2 SYDVKM. The CDR3 extends over 17 amino acids. CDR3 DNA: TGTGCCAGCACGACCGGAGGACTACTCGCGAACACCGGGGAGCTGTTTTTT. Its protein is CASTTGGLLANTGELFF.

In this sample, this clone turned up once. The chain recombines TRBV19 with TRBJ1-5; no reliable D call. Germline values: CDR1 LNHDA, CDR2 SQIVND (reference sequence). V lost 7 bases and J 2 bases, leaving 12 bases between the germline ends. The CDR3 is 14 amino acids. The CDR3 nucleotides are TGTGCCAGTACCCTAAGCCGCGGCAATCAGCCCCAGCATTTT. Translating it yields CASTLSRGNQPQHF.

This clone was observed a handful of times. This chain links TRBV5-8 with TRBJ1-2, with D maybe TRBD1 (5 bases). The CDR3 sequence is 14 residues long. Per germline, CDR1 SGHTS and CDR2 YDEGEE. V was pared by 4 bases and J by 2 bases, with 12 bases between. The CDR3 loop is CASSPFGGNYGYTF. CDR3 nucleotide sequence: TGTGCCAGCAGCCCTTTCGGGGGGAACTATGGCTACACCTTC.

The chain recombines TRBV27 with TRBJ2-2; 8 nucleotides agree with TRBD2. The CDR3 loop spans 16 amino acids. Germline V gene data show CDR1 as MNHEY and CDR2 as SMNVEV (reference sequence). J lost 2 bases, V lost 6 bases, and 8 bases had no gene match. The CDR3: CASRGGRTSNTGELFF. The CDR3 region has the DNA TGTGCCAGCAGGGGGGGGCGGACTAGCAACACCGGGGAGCTGTTTTTT.

As concerns this clone: The junction and the germline gene differ at one end; a read error may be behind it. V is TRBV6-1 and J is TRBJ2-7; 10 nucleotides agree with TRBD1. The CDR3 contains 14 residues. CDR1 is MNHNS, CDR2 SASEGT, per germline. CDR3 DNA sequence: TGTGCCAGCAGTCAAGACAGGGGGCCCTACGAGCGGTACTTC. Its translation is CASSQDRGPYERYF.

CDR3 residues: CSASNREEAFF. In DNA, the CDR3 is TGCAGTGCAAGCAACAGGGAAGAAGCTTTCTTT. The chain joins TRBV20-1 to TRBJ1-1; weak D call: TRBD1 (6 bases). The CDR3 spans 11 residues. Germline CDR1 DFQATT, CDR2 SNEGSKA (reference sequence). The ends were cut back, 6 bases at V and 8 bases at J, with 13 bases in the middle.

This chain joins TRBV23-1 and TRBJ2-7; 13 positions agree with TRBD2. TRBV23-1 belongs to the ORF category, with a function that is uncertain. V dropped 6 bases and J dropped 4; count of bases not matched to a gene: 6. The CDR3 loop spans 15 amino acids. In DNA, the CDR3 is TGCGCCAGCAGGACTAGCGGGAGGATTAATTACGAGCAGTACTTC. Translating gives CASRTSGRINYEQYF.

V is TRBV9 and J is TRBJ2-2; 8 bases fit TRBD2. There are 16 residues in the CDR3. Trimming took 2 bases from V and 4 from J; bases not matched to a gene: 7. Germline CDR1 SGDLS, CDR2 YYNGEE. The CDR3 spells CASSVGTSSGTGELFF. CDR3 DNA sequence: TGTGCCAGCAGCGTTGGGACTAGTAGTGGCACCGGGGAGCTGTTTTTT. Drawing the rest from reference TRBV9 and TRBJ2-2, the complete variable domain is DSGVTQTPKHLITATGQRVTLRCSPRSGDLSVYWYQQSLDQGLQFLIQYYNGEERAKGNILERFSAQQFPDLHSELNLSSLELGDSALYFCASSVGTSSGTGELFFGEGSRLTVL.

The chain recombines TRBV15 with TRBJ2-3; TRBD1 agrees at 7 bases. V was clipped by 3 bases and J by 2 bases; unmatched bases: 2. The germline V gene has CDR1 LNHNV and CDR2 YYDKDF (reference sequence). The CDR3 spans 14 residues. The chain's CDR3 is CATSRGQFTDTQYF. As DNA, the CDR3 is TGTGCCACCAGCAGGGGACAGTTCACAGATACGCAGTATTTT.

This chain connects TRBV6-1 to TRBJ2-1; a weak D match, TRBD1 (5 bases). In germline, CDR1 is MNHNS, CDR2 SASEGT. The CDR3 sequence is 19 residues long. V lost 3 bases to trimming and J lost 1 base, with 22 bases between them. The CDR3 DNA sequence: TGTGCCAGCAGTGATCCCGGCCAGGGATACTTATGGTCCTACAATGAGCAGTTCTTC. It encodes CASSDPGQGYLWSYNEQFF.

The chain uses TRBV5-1 and TRBJ2-7, with D tentatively TRBD2 (7 bases). CDR1 SGHRS and CDR2 YFSETQ come from the germline V gene. The CDR3 has 15 amino acids. Trimming took 1 base from V and 0 from J, leaving 11 bases between them. The CDR3 coding sequence is TGCGCCAGCAGCTTGCGAGGGGGGGGCTCCTACGAGCAGTACTTC. Protein sequence: CASSLRGGGSYEQYF.

This clone has a handful of counts. The chain carries TRBV15 and TRBJ1-5; maybe TRBD1 (6 bases). This CDR3 is built from 15 residues. Germline V gives CDR1 LNHNV, CDR2 YYDKDF (reference sequence). Trimming pared 6 bases from V and 0 bases from J, leaving 12 bases between. CDR3 coding DNA: TGTGCCACCAGACAGGGAGGGTATAGCAATCAGCCCCAGCATTTT. Its protein is CATRQGGYSNQPQHF.

This sequence joins TRBV5-8 and TRBJ2-7, with D perhaps matching TRBD2 (5 bases). Looked up from germline, CDR1 is SGHTS and CDR2 is YDEGEE. V lost 4 bases to trimming and J lost 2 bases, with 19 bases between them. This CDR3 has 16 residues. The CDR3 coding sequence is TGTGCCAGCAGCCCTTTAAAGCGGTACTCGACCTACGAGCAGTACTTC. Its translation: CASSPLKRYSTYEQYF.

This chain links TRBV6-5 with TRBJ2-7; no definite D call. Germline-derived CDR1 and CDR2 are MNHEY and SVGAGI. Trimming shortened V by 6 bases and J by 1 base, and 13 bases separated the two germline ends. This CDR3 comprises 14 residues. CDR3 in DNA: TGTGCCAGCAGCCCCCTGACGGAGTCCTACGAGCAGTACTTC. It specifies CASSPLTESYEQYF.

This clone was recorded only once. The chain links TRBV5-8 to TRBJ1-6, with 9 bases identical to TRBD1. CDR3 size: 14 residues. Germline V gives CDR1 SGHTS, CDR2 YDEGEE. V lost 2 bases to trimming and J lost 9 bases; unmatched junction nucleotides: 3. The CDR3 region has the DNA TGTGCCAGCAGCTTCGGGACAGGGAGTTCACCCCTCCACTTT. The encoded protein is CASSFGTGSSPLHF.

The rearrangement uses TRBV7-9 and TRBJ2-3; possibly TRBD1 for D (7 bases). The V end lost 4 bases, the J end lost 2 bases, and 16 bases lay between the germline ends. The germline V gene encodes CDR1 SEHNR and CDR2 FQNEAQ (reference sequence). This CDR3 contains 16 residues. Here the CDR3 DNA reads TGTGCCAGCAGCTCTGGAGGGGGCCCTATCACAGATACGCAGTATTTT. Encoded protein: CASSSGGGPITDTQYF.

The chain combines TRBV2 with TRBJ1-5; 7 positions match TRBD1. Germline loops: CDR1 SNHLY, CDR2 FYNNEI. CDR3 size: 15 residues. The ends lost 4 bases at V and 3 bases at J; junction bases unmatched: 6. CDR3 loop: CASSAFTGDNQPQHF. The DNA of the CDR3 is TGTGCCAGCAGTGCCTTTACAGGGGACAATCAGCCCCAGCATTTT.

V usage is TRBV10-1 and J usage is TRBJ1-6; 10 bases are shared with TRBD1. This CDR3 spans 18 amino acids. Germline V gene data show CDR1 as WNHNN and CDR2 as SYGVQD (reference sequence). V dropped 5 bases and J dropped 2; count of bases not matched to a gene: 9. The CDR3 coding sequence is TGCGCCAGCAGTAATCGGACAGGGGGACAGACCTATAATTCACCCCTCCACTTT. This encodes CASSNRTGGQTYNSPLHF.

This clone occurred once. V is TRBV2 and J is TRBJ1-6, with 7 bases fitting TRBD1. Germline-derived CDR1 and CDR2 are SNHLY and FYNNEI. There are 16 residues in the CDR3. V was pared by 5 bases and J by 2 bases, with 6 bases of the junction left unmatched. Here the CDR3 DNA reads TGTGCCAGCAGTATTACAGGGGTCGCCTATAATTCACCCCTCCACTTT. Its protein is CASSITGVAYNSPLHF.

The rearrangement uses TRBV14 and TRBJ1-4, with D possibly being TRBD1 (6 bases). Germline V CDR1 and CDR2: SGHDN, FVKESK. V lost 4 bases to trimming and J lost 0 bases, with 12 bases between them. The length of the CDR3 is 16 residues. CDR3 residues: CASSLGQASTNEKLFF. The CDR3 region has the DNA TGTGCCAGCAGCCTGGGACAAGCCTCAACTAATGAAAAACTGTTTTTT.

The chain links TRBV7-9 to TRBJ2-1; 13 bases line up with TRBD2. The germline V gene encodes CDR1 SEHNR and CDR2 FQNEAQ (reference sequence). This CDR3 comprises 16 residues. The V segment lost 4 bases and the J segment 10 bases; nucleotides outside the gene matches: 10. DNA for the CDR3: TGTGCCAGCAGCTCCGACGGACTAGCGGGGGCCCGGGAGCAGTTCTTC. Translating it yields CASSSDGLAGAREQFF.